The clone carrying this T cell receptor (beta chain) was found a few times. What it binds is unknown. The record originates from a study of beta chain features in type 1 diabetes. CDR3 length: 14 residues. Germline loops: CDR1 SGHRS, CDR2 YFSETQ. Between the trimmed V and J ends, which lost 0 bases and 6 bases, there was a span of 11 bases. General study results and limits: Within each of all four CD4+ subsets, Type 1 diabetes patients had TCRB CDR3s that were moderately but significantly shorter.

Reverse transcribing all isolated RNA meant expressed TCRB transcripts were sequenced. Profiled with immunoSEQ multiplex PCR; TCRdb holds only in-frame clones, not every one. The table has about 740,000 clones, about an eighth seen once. This chain joins TRBV5-1 and TRBJ2-3; no firm D call. Material: naive CD4+ T cells from blood. The receptor's source is a man aged 18-30 years with type 1 diabetes. CDR3 DNA: TGCGCCAGCAGCTTGGGAGCAGAGATGGATACGCAGTATTTT. This translates into CASSLGAEMDTQYF.